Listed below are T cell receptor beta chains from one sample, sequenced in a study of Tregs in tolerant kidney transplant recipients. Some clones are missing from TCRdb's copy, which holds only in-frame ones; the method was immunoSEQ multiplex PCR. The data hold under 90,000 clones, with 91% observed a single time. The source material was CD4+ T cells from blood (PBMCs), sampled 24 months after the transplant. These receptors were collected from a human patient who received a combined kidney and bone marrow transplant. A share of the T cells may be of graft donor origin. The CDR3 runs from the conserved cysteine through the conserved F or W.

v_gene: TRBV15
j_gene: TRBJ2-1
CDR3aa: CATSRLLAGGNEQFF

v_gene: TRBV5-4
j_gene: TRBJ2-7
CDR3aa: CASSLTGGFEQYF

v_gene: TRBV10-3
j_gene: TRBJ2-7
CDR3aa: CAISAKGVTYEQYF

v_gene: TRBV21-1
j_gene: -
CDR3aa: CASSKARVYEQYF

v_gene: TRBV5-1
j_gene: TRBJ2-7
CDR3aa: CASSFINSRQGSEQYF

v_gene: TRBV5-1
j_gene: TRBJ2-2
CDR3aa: CASSLGAGTGELFF

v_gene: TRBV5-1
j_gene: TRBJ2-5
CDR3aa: CASSLARAKETQYF

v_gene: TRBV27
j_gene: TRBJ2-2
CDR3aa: CASSNRGLNTGELFF

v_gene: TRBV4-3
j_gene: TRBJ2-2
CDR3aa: CASSQDWTSKSTGELFF

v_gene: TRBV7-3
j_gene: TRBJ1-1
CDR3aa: CASSFAGNTEAFF

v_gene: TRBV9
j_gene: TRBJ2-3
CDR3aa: CASSPGQGVTDTQYF

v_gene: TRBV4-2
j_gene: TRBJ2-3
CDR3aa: CASSLGGGATDTQYF

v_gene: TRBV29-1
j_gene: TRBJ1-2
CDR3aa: CSIQTGLRGYTF

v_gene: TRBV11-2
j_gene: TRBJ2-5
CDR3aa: CASSQVVLGTQYF

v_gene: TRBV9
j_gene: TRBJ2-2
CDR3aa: CASSVESTSTGELFF

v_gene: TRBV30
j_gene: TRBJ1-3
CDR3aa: CAWSPLFGNTIYF

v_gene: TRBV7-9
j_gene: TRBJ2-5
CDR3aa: CASSWGTSQYF

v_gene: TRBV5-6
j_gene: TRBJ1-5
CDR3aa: CASSLAKLQATNQPQHF

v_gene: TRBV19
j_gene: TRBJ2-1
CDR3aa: CASSIERTSGVGNEQFF

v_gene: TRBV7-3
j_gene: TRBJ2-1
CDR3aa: CASSKLAGGPSGEQFF

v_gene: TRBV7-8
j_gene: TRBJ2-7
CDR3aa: CASRKREGLDEQYF

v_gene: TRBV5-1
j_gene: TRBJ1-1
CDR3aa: CASSKQRGQGMNTEAFF

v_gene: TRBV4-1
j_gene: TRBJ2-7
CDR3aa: CASSQATGMTVYEQYF

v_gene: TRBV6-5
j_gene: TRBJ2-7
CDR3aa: CASSADRTYEQYF

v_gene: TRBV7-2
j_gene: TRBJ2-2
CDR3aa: CASSLVSGFNTGELFF

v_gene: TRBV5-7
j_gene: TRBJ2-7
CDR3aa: CASSLALGAGGTYEQYF

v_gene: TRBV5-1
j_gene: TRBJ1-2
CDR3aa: CASSLDQYGYTF

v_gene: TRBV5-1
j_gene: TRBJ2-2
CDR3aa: CASSFGLAGYSNTGELFF

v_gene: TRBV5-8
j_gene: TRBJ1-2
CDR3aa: CASSTRNYGYTF

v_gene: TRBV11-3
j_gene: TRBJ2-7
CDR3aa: CASSFSGGDYEQYF

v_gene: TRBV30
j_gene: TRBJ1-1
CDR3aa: CAWSVQEGGYTEAFF

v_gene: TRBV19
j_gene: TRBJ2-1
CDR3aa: CASTPDRGYNEQFF

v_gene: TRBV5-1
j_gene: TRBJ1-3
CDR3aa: CASSLEWTGSGNTIYF

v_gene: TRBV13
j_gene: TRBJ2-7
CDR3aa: CASSSGQVNYEQYF

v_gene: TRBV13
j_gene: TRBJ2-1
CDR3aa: CASSFLRGEQFF

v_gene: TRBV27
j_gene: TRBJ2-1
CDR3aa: CASSRGGRRNEQFF

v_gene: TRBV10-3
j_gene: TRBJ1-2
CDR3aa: CAISTGGYGYTF

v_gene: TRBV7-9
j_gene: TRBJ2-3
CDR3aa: CASSLGGLFTDTQYF

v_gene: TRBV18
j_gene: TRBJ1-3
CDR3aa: CASSPRTGPFSGNTIYF

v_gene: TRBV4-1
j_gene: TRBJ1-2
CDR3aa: CASSQGQIRGTWIYGYTF

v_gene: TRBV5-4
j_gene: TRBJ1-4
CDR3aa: CASSIGQGAGEKLFF

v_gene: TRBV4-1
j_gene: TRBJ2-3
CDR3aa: CASSQGGLVTDTQYF

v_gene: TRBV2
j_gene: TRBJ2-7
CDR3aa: CASSERTGPIAPYEQYF

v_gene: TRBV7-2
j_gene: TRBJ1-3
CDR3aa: CASSLWGGAISGNTIYF

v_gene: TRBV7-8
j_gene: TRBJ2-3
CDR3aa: CASSWTSDTQYF

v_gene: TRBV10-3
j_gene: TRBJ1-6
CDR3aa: CAISERTGIGNSPLHF

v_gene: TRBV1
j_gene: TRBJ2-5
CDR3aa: CTSSQAPYWREQETQYF

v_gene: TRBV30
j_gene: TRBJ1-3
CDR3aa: CAWVRGPSSGNTIYF

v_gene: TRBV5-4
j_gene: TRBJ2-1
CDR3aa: CASSIASSEQFF

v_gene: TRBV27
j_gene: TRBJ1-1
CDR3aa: CASKEAVSGYTEAFF

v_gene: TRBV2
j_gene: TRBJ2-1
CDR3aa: CATRGGGAGEQFF

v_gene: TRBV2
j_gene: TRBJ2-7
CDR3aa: CASSGRTMSSYEQYF

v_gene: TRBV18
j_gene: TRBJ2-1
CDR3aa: CASSPTPTGAHHEQFF

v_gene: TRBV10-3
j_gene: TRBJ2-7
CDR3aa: CAISESRASGSSYEQYF

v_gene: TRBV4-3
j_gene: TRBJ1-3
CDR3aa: CASSQDIYDWISGNTIYF

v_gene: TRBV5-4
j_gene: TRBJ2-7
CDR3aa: CASSLLAADYEQYF

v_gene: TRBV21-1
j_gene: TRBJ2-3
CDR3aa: CASSKDTGGTGVDTQYF

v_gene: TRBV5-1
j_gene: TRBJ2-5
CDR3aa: CASSFGGRLETQYF

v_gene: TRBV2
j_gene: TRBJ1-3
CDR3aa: CASSDTASGNTIYF